This TCR beta chain came from a study of CD8+ T cells in alopecia areata (dated by TCRdb to the late 2010s). The study in broad terms: Treated patients were enrolled in an open-label pilot trial of oral tofacitinib at 5 to 10 mg twice daily for moderate-to-severe alopecia areata. Patients stayed on tofacitinib for 6 to 18 months and then had 6 months of follow-up off drug so that delayed response and recurrence could be assessed. The RNA source kit depended on sample type: the PAXgene miRNA kit for fixed scalp, the miRNeasy kit for PBMCs, and the RNeasy kit for mouse skin. TCRbeta CDR3 regions were amplified by immunoSEQ multiplex PCR with 35 Vbeta forward and 13 Jbeta reverse primers. The study used high-throughput TCRbeta sequencing to examine T cell clonal expansion in alopecia areata, in both the C3H/HeJ mouse model and human patients. Tofacitinib-treated patients had biopsies at baseline and at 4 and 24 weeks of treatment, with a later scalp biopsy in several patients. Scalp clonality was compared across normal scalp (n=4), patchy alopecia areata scalp (n=8), and alopecia totalis/universalis scalp (n=8). On the human side, TCRbeta sequencing was run on scalp tissue and on sorted CD4+ and CD8+ peripheral blood T cells from healthy controls and from alopecia areata patients with either patchy or totalis/universalis disease. Here is what the overall study found, with its caveats: TCR sequences shared between patients were less clear than in mice, possibly partly because of HLA diversity in the patient population. Higher clonality and more expanded CD8+ clones were observed in lesional scalp than in normal scalp, particularly in alopecia totalis/universalis, a finding suggestive of antigenic drive. Unlike mouse skin, where gammadelta T cells dominate, normal human skin contains resident alphabeta T cells that get sequenced too, which complicates analysis of the scalp TCR repertoire.

The germline V end is reduced by 5 bases and the J end by 6 bases; junction bases left unmatched: 5. Reading the germline V gene gives CDR1 SGHTA and CDR2 FQGTGA. The CDR3, cysteine through phenylalanine, is 15 amino acids long. The DNA shown is the 45-base CDR3, in frame from base 1. The time point label of this sample denotes: baseline before oral tofacitinib. Lesional scalp punch biopsies and peripheral blood were collected from alopecia areata patients. PBMCs were isolated by density centrifugation and stained for CD3, CD4 and CD8, after which CD4+ and CD8+ T cells were sorted on a FACSAria. Libraries were made using the immunoSEQ multiplex PCR assay. RNA was extracted from all samples and reverse transcribed into cDNA as template for TCR sequencing. First-strand cDNA was synthesized using SuperScript III with a 2:1 mix of oligo-dT and random hexamers. A synthetic immune receptor repertoire was used to assess amplification bias, and residual bias was removed computationally. Per the authors' processing: Raw reads were preprocessed to remove errors, and CDR3 was defined by IMGT conventions from the conserved cysteine to phenylalanine. Clonality was computed by normalizing Shannon entropy by log2 of the number of productive unique TCRs and subtracting the result from 1. Whether scalp clones were CD4 or CD8 was inferred by matching scalp TCRbeta sequences against CD4 and CD8 repertoires sorted from blood. As stored in TCRdb, this immuneACCESS dataset retains in-frame rearrangements with V and J assigned. A fraction of the clones does not appear; measured against another copy, unresolved V genes explain less than half of the discrepancy, and the remainder lacks a known reason. That table supplies the V and J calls and clone size; D and trimming were determined from the DNA. This sample lists fewer than 200,000 clones; 50% to 75% were detected once. Of the sample, approximately 14% is held by the ten largest clones.

Of note for this clone: No antigen is known for it. There are no base qualities to consult, and no much larger clone falls within one base.

The origin of this receptor is a human donor with alopecia areata. The source was CD4+ T cells sorted from blood, collected at week 0. Recombination linked TRBV7-3 to TRBJ2-1; 12 nucleotides in the junction match TRBD2. The sequence in DNA is TGTGCCAGCAGCCGAACTAGCGGGGGGATCAATGAGCAGTTCTTC. It translates to CASSRTSGGINEQFF.